One and the same sample provided the 27 T cell receptor beta chains below, sequenced in a study of cytomegalovirus exposure and HLA in healthy donors. With 60 Vbeta and 13 Jbeta primers, the PCR was carried out. Repertoires were generated with immunoSEQ multiplex PCR, while TCRdb's copy carries only in-frame clones and drops some. The data show fewer than 55,000 clones, approximately 70% seen once. Material for sequencing was PBMCs. These receptors were taken from a woman aged 50 to 60 in good health and CMV-seropositive.

The chain couples TRBV5-1 to TRBJ1-1; weak D call: TRBD1 (6 bases). The CDR3 consists of 14 residues. The germline V and J ends were trimmed by 0 bases and 5 bases, with 11 bases remaining between them. Per the germline V gene, CDR1 is SGHRS and CDR2 is YFSETQ. DNA for the CDR3: TGCGCCAGCAGCTTGGGTGTCAGGGGTACTGAAGCTTTCTTT. Translating it yields CASSLGVRGTEAFF. Full variable domain (missing parts from reference TRBV5-1 and TRBJ1-1): KAGVTQTPRYLIKTRGQQVTLSCSPISGHRSVSWYQQTPGQGLQFLFEYFSETQRNKGNFPGRFSGRQFSNSRSEMNVSTLELGDSALYLCASSLGVRGTEAFFGQGTRLTVV.

This clone has only a few counts. The rearrangement links TRBV2 to TRBJ1-5, with D maybe TRBD1 (6 bases). V lost 7 bases, J lost 3 bases, and 13 bases lay in between. The CDR3 has 14 amino acids. Germline values: CDR1 SNHLY, CDR2 FYNNEI. The CDR3 DNA is TGTGCCAGCAAACGGGACAAAAACAATCAGCCCCAGCATTTT. This sequence encodes CASKRDKNNQPQHF.

In this sample, this clone turned up once. CDR3 amino acids: CASSGGQQNEKLFF. The CDR3 region has the DNA TGTGCCAGCAGCGGGGGACAGCAGAATGAAAAACTGTTTTTT. This sequence joins TRBV27 and TRBJ1-4; 7 nucleotides match TRBD1. After removal of 6 bases from V and 5 bases from J, the junction contained 6 bases not matched to a gene. The length of the CDR3 is 14 residues. Germline V lookup: CDR1 MNHEY, CDR2 SMNVEV (reference sequence).

V is TRBV27 and J is TRBJ1-5; TRBD1 aligns across 9 bases. The trim removed 6 bases at V and 7 bases at J, leaving 10 bases unmatched. Germline V gene data show CDR1 as MNHEY and CDR2 as SMNVEV (reference sequence). The CDR3 consists of 15 residues. CDR3 sequence: CASSLSGTGLQPQHF. DNA of the CDR3: TGTGCCAGCAGCCTCTCAGGGACAGGGTTGCAGCCCCAGCATTTT.

This clone has just one count. The chain employs TRBV7-9 and TRBJ2-1, with TRBD2 matching 11 bases. Losses at the gene ends were 3 bases for V and 5 bases for J; bases not matched to a gene: 3. This CDR3 comprises 15 residues. Per the germline V gene, CDR1 is SEHNR and CDR2 is FQNEAQ (reference sequence). CDR3 DNA sequence: TGTGCCAGCAGCTTGTCGGGACTAGCGGACAATGAGCAGTTCTTC. This translates into CASSLSGLADNEQFF.

This clone has just one count. This chain joins TRBV7-9 and TRBJ1-5, with TRBD1 matching 8 bases. V lost 1 base and J lost 7; bases outside the gene matches: 6. The CDR3 is 15 residues long. The germline gives CDR1 SEHNR, CDR2 FQNEAQ (reference sequence). DNA for the CDR3: TGTGCCAGCAGCTTAGGACAGGGGCGAGACCAGCCCCAGCATTTT. Protein: CASSLGQGRDQPQHF.

This rearrangement joins TRBV9 to TRBJ1-1, with D perhaps matching TRBD1 (6 bases). This CDR3 contains 13 residues. V was pared by 4 bases and J by 10 bases, with 17 bases between. Germline V gene data show CDR1 as SGDLS and CDR2 as YYNGEE. CDR3 coding DNA: TGTGCCAGCAGCCGCGGACAGCAGCTAGGAGCTTTCTTT. Protein product: CASSRGQQLGAFF.

The chain combines TRBV19 with TRBJ2-3; weak D call: TRBD2 (6 bases). The CDR3 sequence is 16 residues long. The germline V and J ends were trimmed by 3 bases and 0 bases, with 13 bases remaining between them. Germline V gives CDR1 LNHDA, CDR2 SQIVND (reference sequence). CDR3 sequence reads: CASSMAGPSSTDTQYF. The CDR3 DNA follows: TGTGCCAGTAGTATGGCGGGACCGTCGAGCACAGATACGCAGTATTTT. The full variable domain, rest sourced from reference TRBV19 and TRBJ2-3, is DGGITQSPKYLFRKEGQNVTLSCEQNLNHDAMYWYRQDPGQGLRLIYYSQIVNDFQKGDIAEGYSVSREKKESFPLTVTSAQKNPTAFYLCASSMAGPSSTDTQYFGPGTRLTVL.

The chain uses TRBV20-1 and TRBJ1-2; D not resolved. The CDR3 is 11 amino acids. Trimming took off 5 bases at V and 6 bases at J, with 10 bases between the two ends. CDR1 and CDR2 from the germline V gene are DFQATT and SNEGSKA (reference sequence). The CDR3 loop is CSAYVRNGYTF. The CDR3 coding sequence is TGCAGTGCTTACGTCAGGAATGGCTACACCTTC.

The chain has TRBV7-8 and TRBJ2-3; 7 bases line up with TRBD2. The CDR3 sequence is 15 residues long. In germline, CDR1 is SGHVS, CDR2 FQNEAQ. V was pared by 8 bases and J by 1 base, with 9 bases of the junction left unmatched. CDR3 amino acids: CASVNRAGRTDTQYF. The CDR3 bases are TGTGCCAGCGTAAACAGAGCGGGGCGCACAGATACGCAGTATTTT.

The chain carries TRBV6-1 and TRBJ2-2; weak D call: TRBD1 (5 bases). V was pared by 3 bases and J by 4 bases, with 9 bases between. CDR3 length equals 14 residues. Germline V gene data show CDR1 as MNHNS and CDR2 as SASEGT. The chain's CDR3 is CASSEGRGTGELFF. CDR3 sequence (DNA): TGTGCCAGCAGTGAGGGGCGCGGCACCGGGGAGCTGTTTTTT.

The CDR3 DNA follows: TGTGCCAGCAGTTCTAGCGGCGCTGAGTCCTACGAGCAGTACTTC. Translating it yields CASSSSGAESYEQYF. This chain joins TRBV28 and TRBJ2-7, with 7 bases that match TRBD2. V shed 4 bases and J 1 base; nucleotides not matched to a gene: 7. The CDR3 spans 15 residues. Germline-derived CDR1 and CDR2 are MDHEN and SYDVKM. Full variable domain (outside the CDR3, taken from reference TRBV28 and TRBJ2-7): DVKVTQSSRYLVKRTGEKVFLECVQDMDHENMFWYRQDPGLGLRLIYFSYDVKMKEKGDIPEGYSVSREKKERFSLILESASTNQTSMYLCASSSSGAESYEQYFGPGTRLTVT.

The J gene is TRBJ1-5, the V gene TRBV27, with 7 bases that match TRBD1. V lost 4 bases to trimming and J lost 3 bases; unmatched junction nucleotides: 9. CDR1 is MNHEY and CDR2 is SMNVEV in the germline V gene (reference sequence). This CDR3 contains 16 residues. The CDR3: CASSSGTVAYNQPQHF. CDR3 bases: TGTGCCAGCAGTTCTGGGACAGTAGCTTACAATCAGCCCCAGCATTTT.

The rearrangement links TRBV11-2 to TRBJ2-5; 7 bases are shared with TRBD2. J lost 7 bases, V lost 6 bases, and 5 bases had no gene match. Germline loops: CDR1 SGHAT, CDR2 FQNNGV. The CDR3 is 12 amino acids. In DNA, the CDR3 is TGTGCCAGCAGGAGCGGGATGGGGACCCAGTACTTC. Translated: CASRSGMGTQYF.

V usage is TRBV28 and J usage is TRBJ2-3; 9 nucleotides line up with TRBD2. In germline, CDR1 is MDHEN, CDR2 SYDVKM. J was trimmed by 2 bases and V by 6 bases; bases with no gene match: 3. The CDR3 has 14 residues. CDR3 amino acids: CASSPSGVTDTQYF. The CDR3 DNA follows: TGTGCCAGCAGCCCTAGCGGGGTCACAGATACGCAGTATTTT.

The rearrangement uses TRBV5-4 and TRBJ1-1; tentative D call: TRBD1 (5 bases). The length of the CDR3 is 15 residues. CDR1 and CDR2 (germline): SGHNT, YYREEE (reference sequence). The V end was cut by 1 base, the J end by 1 base, with 11 bases between. CDR3 nucleotide sequence: TGTGCCAGCAGCTTGAGGGCAGGGCGGAACACTGAAGCTTTCTTT. It translates to CASSLRAGRNTEAFF.

The chain combines TRBV29-1 with TRBJ1-4; 8 nucleotides align to TRBD1. CDR3 length: 15 amino acids. CDR1 and CDR2 (germline): SQVTM, ANQGSEA. V gave up 7 bases and J gave up 0 bases; unmatched junction bases: 7. The CDR3 nucleotides are TGCAGCGGCTCCAGGGGGCCGTCAACTAATGAAAAACTGTTTTTT. Amino acids: CSGSRGPSTNEKLFF.

The sample holds a few counts of this clone. The chain uses TRBV6-5 and TRBJ1-2, with D tentatively TRBD1 (5 bases). Trimming left V 0 bases short and J 3 bases short, with 11 bases between. CDR1 is MNHEY, CDR2 SVGAGI, per germline. This CDR3 has 15 residues. CDR3 residues: CASSYSGGADYGYTF. The CDR3 nucleotides are TGTGCCAGCAGTTACTCCGGCGGGGCTGACTATGGCTACACCTTC.

This sequence joins TRBV6-6 and TRBJ1-4, with D maybe TRBD1 (6 bases). The germline CDR1 and CDR2 sequences are MNHNY and SVGAGI (reference sequence). V dropped 7 bases and J dropped 5 bases, with 8 bases sitting between them. There are 12 residues in the CDR3. CDR3 sequence: CASKRGNEKLFF. The CDR3 bases are TGTGCCAGCAAGAGGGGGAATGAAAAACTGTTTTTT.

V and J are TRBV7-3 and TRBJ2-5, with 8 bases that match TRBD2. With V trimmed by 3 bases and J by 3 bases, 6 bases remained unmatched. Germline V CDR1 and CDR2: SGHTA, FQGTGA. The CDR3 covers 15 residues. The CDR3 loop reads CASSLDGRGEETQYF. Here the CDR3 DNA reads TGTGCCAGCAGCTTGGACGGGAGGGGGGAAGAGACCCAGTACTTC.

The rearrangement uses TRBV28 and TRBJ1-5, with 7 bases aligning to TRBD1. The CDR3 extends over 15 amino acids. Unmatched junction bases numbered 5, after V lost 6 bases and J lost 0 bases. Germline V gives CDR1 MDHEN, CDR2 SYDVKM. The CDR3 DNA sequence: TGTGCCAGCAGACCGACAGGGTATAGCAATCAGCCCCAGCATTTT. It yields the protein CASRPTGYSNQPQHF.

The rearrangement links TRBV29-1 to TRBJ1-1; a possible D gene is TRBD1 (6 bases). Germline-derived CDR1 and CDR2 are SQVTM and ANQGSEA. The CDR3 is 15 amino acids. The V end lost 4 bases, the J end lost 0 bases, and 15 bases lay between the germline ends. CDR3 coding DNA: TGCAGCGTTGGCATGTACAGGGATGTGAACACTGAAGCTTTCTTT. Protein product: CSVGMYRDVNTEAFF.

The chain is built from TRBV6-1 and TRBJ2-4; 7 bases are shared with TRBD1. The V and J ends lost 7 bases and 15 bases, in that order; junction bases with no gene match: 9. This CDR3 contains 11 residues. The germline gives CDR1 MNHNS, CDR2 SASEGT. CDR3 coding DNA: TGTGCCAGCACTCGAGGGGGCTACTGGTACTTC. Its protein product is CASTRGGYWYF.

This clone was picked up a small number of times. This chain connects TRBV5-1 to TRBJ1-4; D ambiguous. The V gene lost 4 bases and the J gene lost 0 bases, with 13 bases spanning the gap. CDR3 size: 16 residues. Germline V lookup: CDR1 SGHRS, CDR2 YFSETQ. CDR3: CASSPGGLPTNEKLFF. CDR3 nucleotide sequence: TGCGCCAGCAGCCCCGGCGGGCTACCAACTAATGAAAAACTGTTTTTT. The variable domain in full, with the rest retrieved from reference TRBV5-1 and TRBJ1-4, is KAGVTQTPRYLIKTRGQQVTLSCSPISGHRSVSWYQQTPGQGLQFLFEYFSETQRNKGNFPGRFSGRQFSNSRSEMNVSTLELGDSALYLCASSPGGLPTNEKLFFGSGTQLSVL.

This clone showed up just a few times. The chain couples TRBV9 to TRBJ2-7; the match to TRBD2 covers 9 bases. The V gene end was trimmed by 2 bases and the J gene end by 2 bases; junction bases not matched to a gene: 5. The CDR3 loop spans 15 amino acids. The germline gives CDR1 SGDLS, CDR2 YYNGEE. The CDR3: CASSVQAGGPYEQYF. CDR3 nucleotides: TGTGCCAGCAGCGTCCAAGCGGGAGGCCCCTACGAGCAGTACTTC.

This clone was recorded only once. The chain has TRBV4-1 and TRBJ2-1, with 15 bases that match TRBD2. The J segment lost 7 bases and the V segment lost 1 base, leaving 8 bases of the junction unmatched. This CDR3 has 18 residues. CDR1 and CDR2 (germline): MGHRA, YSYEKL. Here the CDR3 reads CASSQGTSGRAWGNEQFF. For the CDR3, the DNA is TGCGCCAGCAGCCAAGGGACTAGCGGGAGGGCCTGGGGGAATGAGCAGTTCTTC.

The rearrangement uses TRBV18 and TRBJ1-5, with 7 bases identical to TRBD1. After removal of 8 bases from V and 3 bases from J, the junction contained 4 bases not matched to a gene. Per the germline V gene, CDR1 is KGHSH and CDR2 is LQKENI. The CDR3 is made up of 13 amino acids. CDR3 nucleotides: TGTGCCAGCCGGACAGGACACAATCAGCCCCAGCATTTT. Protein: CASRTGHNQPQHF.